This entry lists 21 T cell receptor beta chains sequenced from one sample in a study of radiation and T cells in renal cell carcinoma. As to time point: blood 4 weeks post-SBRT, at nephrectomy. Treatment reported: 15 Gy SBRT to primary tumor, nephrectomy 4 weeks later. TCRdb's copy holds only in-frame clones and misses some; the assay was immunoSEQ multiplex PCR. This table has some 78,000 clones, roughly nine tenths appearing once. Sequenced material: blood, taken from a patient whose treatment included radiotherapy and nephrectomy. The receptors were gathered from a woman between 65 and 79 years old with renal cell carcinoma.

V usage is TRBV6-5 and J usage is TRBJ2-7; 9 bases agree with TRBD1. Losses at the gene ends were 4 bases for V and 4 bases for J; bases not matched to a gene: 8. CDR1 and CDR2 from the germline V gene are MNHEY and SVGAGI. The CDR3 contains 15 residues. CDR3 protein: CASSSTGTGRYEQYF. Here the CDR3 DNA reads TGTGCCAGCAGTTCGACCGGGACAGGGAGATACGAGCAGTACTTC.

The chain carries TRBV19 and TRBJ1-5, with D uncertain. Trimming shortened V by 7 bases and J by 0 bases, and 4 bases separated the two germline ends. The germline V gene has CDR1 LNHDA and CDR2 SQIVND (reference sequence). There are 12 residues in the CDR3. CDR3: CASKYSNQPQHF. The DNA for the CDR3 is TGTGCCAGTAAGTATAGCAATCAGCCCCAGCATTTT.

This sequence joins TRBV28 and TRBJ2-3; D is undetermined. The germline V gene has CDR1 MDHEN and CDR2 SYDVKM. V was pared by 5 bases and J by 1 base, with 1 base between. CDR3 size: 11 residues. The CDR3 nucleotides are TGTGCCAGCAGTCGCACAGATACGCAGTATTTT. This codes for CASSRTDTQYF. Combining the CDR3 with reference TRBV28 and TRBJ2-3 gives the whole variable domain DVKVTQSSRYLVKRTGEKVFLECVQDMDHENMFWYRQDPGLGLRLIYFSYDVKMKEKGDIPEGYSVSREKKERFSLILESASTNQTSMYLCASSRTDTQYFGPGTRLTVL.

CDR3 residues: CASSRDRGLGANVLTF. The CDR3 region has the DNA TGTGCCAGCAGCCGGGACAGGGGGCTTGGGGCCAACGTCCTGACTTTC. The J gene is TRBJ2-6, the V gene TRBV11-3; 12 positions match TRBD1. This CDR3 is 16 amino acids long. The trim removed 5 bases at V and 3 bases at J, leaving 2 bases unmatched. In germline, CDR1 is SGHNT, CDR2 YENEEA.

V and J are TRBV28 and TRBJ1-2; D remains unclear. CDR3 length: 11 amino acids. Germline assignment: CDR1 MDHEN and CDR2 SYDVKM. The germline V and J ends were trimmed by 8 bases and 0 bases, with 4 bases remaining between them. The CDR3 sequence is CASESNYGYTF. The CDR3 nucleotides are TGTGCCAGCGAATCTAACTATGGCTACACCTTC.

The chain employs TRBV6-6 and TRBJ2-7; D remains ambiguous. Trimming left V 0 bases short and J 3 bases short, with 3 bases between. This CDR3 is 12 amino acids long. CDR1 and CDR2 from the germline V gene are MNHNY and SVGAGI (reference sequence). The CDR3 bases are TGTGCCAGCAGTTACTCGAGCTACGAGCAGTACTTC. This gives the protein CASSYSSYEQYF.

The genes are TRBV10-3 and TRBJ2-7; 10 nucleotides match TRBD2. CDR1 is ENHRY and CDR2 is SYGVKD in the germline V gene. The CDR3 consists of 16 residues. The ends lost 4 bases at V and 3 bases at J; junction bases unmatched: 9. CDR3 protein: CAISASGGANHYEQYF. CDR3 coding DNA: TGTGCCATCAGTGCCAGCGGGGGGGCCAATCACTACGAGCAGTACTTC.

The genes are TRBV7-6 and TRBJ2-3; TRBD1 might be the D (6 bases). Trimming took off 3 bases at V and 3 bases at J, with 13 bases between the two ends. The length of the CDR3 is 15 residues. Germline V CDR1 and CDR2: SGHVS, FNYEAQ. This chain's CDR3 is CASSFVRGRTDTQYF. For the CDR3, the DNA is TGTGCCAGCAGCTTCGTCAGGGGACGGACAGATACGCAGTATTTT. Drawing the rest from reference TRBV7-6 and TRBJ2-3, the complete variable domain is GAGVSQSPRYKVTKRGQDVALRCDPISGHVSLYWYRQALGQGPEFLTYFNYEAQQDKSGLPNDRFSAERPEGSISTLTIQRTEQRDSAMYRCASSFVRGRTDTQYFGPGTRLTVL.

The gene calls are TRBV4-2 and TRBJ2-7; perhaps TRBD1 as D (6 bases). Trimming shortened V by 3 bases and J by 2 bases, and 11 bases separated the two germline ends. This CDR3 region has 14 residues. Germline V gene sequence: CDR1 LGHNA, CDR2 YNFKEQ. The CDR3 reads CASSHTGITYEQYF. The CDR3 DNA reads TGTGCCAGCAGCCATACAGGGATCACCTACGAGCAGTACTTC.

The rearrangement joins TRBV7-8 to TRBJ1-4; TRBD1 is a possible D gene (6 bases). This CDR3 contains 17 residues. The V and J ends lost 4 bases and 0 bases respectively, with 15 bases between them. Germline CDR1 reads SGHVS; CDR2 reads FQNEAQ. The CDR3 sequence is CASSWGAQEATNEKLFF. The CDR3 DNA is TGTGCCAGCAGCTGGGGGGCACAAGAAGCAACTAATGAAAAACTGTTTTTT.

The table lists this clone with a count of one. CDR3: CASLSNRGYYGYTF. CDR3 nucleotides: TGTGCCAGCTTATCGAACAGGGGCTACTATGGCTACACCTTC. This sequence joins TRBV19 and TRBJ1-2; 7 bases fit TRBD1. Germline assignment: CDR1 LNHDA and CDR2 SQIVND (reference sequence). With 9 bases clipped from V and 3 bases from J, the junction kept 10 bases outside the gene matches. The CDR3 length is 14 residues.

The V gene is TRBV14, the J gene TRBJ1-5; D remains ambiguous. Germline V gene sequence: CDR1 SGHDN, CDR2 FVKESK. This CDR3 is 18 amino acids long. Trimming pared 1 base from V and 2 bases from J, leaving 18 bases between. DNA of the CDR3: TGTGCCAGCAGCCAAGGTGAGGGCTTCGGGCAGGGCAATCAGCCCCAGCATTTT. Its translation: CASSQGEGFGQGNQPQHF.

The chain has TRBV6-1 and TRBJ2-3, with 10 positions matching TRBD2. CDR1 and CDR2 from the germline V gene are MNHNS and SASEGT. The length of the CDR3 is 18 residues. V shed 0 bases, J shed 5 bases, and the junction held 11 bases outside the gene matches. The CDR3, as DNA: TGTGCCAGCAGTGAAGCGGGTGCTAGCGGGGGCCTCCGAGATACGCAGTATTTT. This translates into CASSEAGASGGLRDTQYF.

The V and J genes are TRBV5-1 and TRBJ1-6; perhaps TRBD1 as D (6 bases). Looked up from germline, CDR1 is SGHRS and CDR2 is YFSETQ. The CDR3 covers 15 residues. Trimming left V 4 bases short and J 5 bases short, with 13 bases between. This CDR3 reads CASSQRGTDNSPLHF. The CDR3 DNA reads as TGCGCCAGCAGCCAAAGGGGGACCGATAATTCACCCCTCCACTTT. Using reference TRBV5-1 and TRBJ1-6 for the parts outside the CDR3, the full variable domain is KAGVTQTPRYLIKTRGQQVTLSCSPISGHRSVSWYQQTPGQGLQFLFEYFSETQRNKGNFPGRFSGRQFSNSRSEMNVSTLELGDSALYLCASSQRGTDNSPLHFGNGTRLTVT.

The genes are TRBV30 and TRBJ2-3, with D uncertain. Trimming shortened V by 4 bases and J by 0 bases, and 8 bases separated the two germline ends. This CDR3 spans 13 amino acids. Germline V gene lookup returns CDR1 GTSNPN and CDR2 SVGIG (reference sequence). The CDR3 DNA sequence: TGTGCCTGGATTGCAGCTAGCACAGATACGCAGTATTTT. It translates to CAWIAASTDTQYF.

This clone was recorded once. J is TRBJ2-2 and V is TRBV9; D not certain. Germline V gives CDR1 SGDLS, CDR2 YYNGEE. The CDR3 has 16 amino acids. V lost 4 bases, J lost 8 bases, and 21 bases lay in between. CDR3 region: CASSPPPDPSRGELFF. For the CDR3, the DNA is TGTGCCAGCAGCCCCCCCCCTGACCCTTCGAGGGGGGAGCTGTTTTTT.

The table lists this clone with a count of one. J is TRBJ2-7 and V is TRBV5-4; 10 bases match TRBD2. Germline CDR1 is SGHNT and CDR2 is YYREEE (reference sequence). Trimming at V came to 3 bases and at J to 2 bases, leaving 8 bases not matched to a gene. The CDR3 extends over 16 amino acids. This CDR3 is CASSSSPSGGTYEQYF. In DNA form, the CDR3 reads TGTGCCAGCAGCTCCTCTCCTAGCGGGGGTACCTACGAGCAGTACTTC.

The chain employs TRBV6-1 and TRBJ1-5, with D uncertain. CDR3 size: 13 residues. Germline V CDR1 and CDR2: MNHNS, SASEGT. V lost 1 base and J 6 bases, leaving 7 bases between the germline ends. CDR3 protein: CASSEGARQPQHF. CDR3 DNA sequence: TGTGCCAGCAGTGAAGGGGCCCGTCAGCCCCAGCATTTT.

The chain employs TRBV30 and TRBJ1-6; D is unclear. Germline lookup yields CDR1 GTSNPN and CDR2 SVGIG (reference sequence). V dropped 2 bases and J dropped 9 bases, with 14 bases sitting between them. The CDR3 is 14 residues long. The CDR3 sequence: CAWSNTNGGSPLHF. The CDR3 DNA sequence: TGTGCCTGGAGTAACACAAATGGAGGTTCACCCCTCCACTTT.

V gene TRBV11-1 combines with J gene TRBJ2-1, with 12 bases aligning to TRBD1. Germline V lookup: CDR1 SGHAT, CDR2 FQDESV (reference sequence). The V and J ends lost 2 bases and 1 base, in that order; junction bases with no gene match: 6. This CDR3 has 18 amino acids. CDR3 loop: CASSLWDRGLGSYNEQFF. In DNA, the CDR3 is TGTGCCAGCAGCTTATGGGACAGGGGGCTAGGGTCCTACAATGAGCAGTTCTTC.

This chain joins TRBV19 and TRBJ2-1, with 7 bases identical to TRBD2. The CDR3 is 14 amino acids. Germline V lookup: CDR1 LNHDA, CDR2 SQIVND (reference sequence). Unmatched junction bases numbered 7, after V lost 4 bases and J lost 7 bases. The CDR3 nucleotides are TGTGCCAGTAGTACGAGGAGGGAGGGGAATGAGCAGTTCTTC. It specifies CASSTRREGNEQFF.